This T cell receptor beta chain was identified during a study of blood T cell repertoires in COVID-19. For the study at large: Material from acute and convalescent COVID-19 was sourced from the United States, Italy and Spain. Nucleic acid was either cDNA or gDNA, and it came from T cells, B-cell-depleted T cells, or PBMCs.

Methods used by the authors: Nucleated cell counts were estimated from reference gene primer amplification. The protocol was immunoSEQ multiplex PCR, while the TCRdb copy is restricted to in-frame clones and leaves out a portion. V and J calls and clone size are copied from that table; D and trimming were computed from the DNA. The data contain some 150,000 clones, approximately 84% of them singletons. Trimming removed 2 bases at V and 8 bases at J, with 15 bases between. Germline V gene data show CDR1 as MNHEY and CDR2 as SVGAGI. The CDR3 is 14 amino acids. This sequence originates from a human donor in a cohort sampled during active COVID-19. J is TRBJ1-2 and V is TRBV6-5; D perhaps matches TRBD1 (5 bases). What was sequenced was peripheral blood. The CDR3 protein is CASSYGGSQRGYTF. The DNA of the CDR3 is TGTGCCAGCAGTTACGGGGGGTCACAGCGAGGCTACACCTTC.